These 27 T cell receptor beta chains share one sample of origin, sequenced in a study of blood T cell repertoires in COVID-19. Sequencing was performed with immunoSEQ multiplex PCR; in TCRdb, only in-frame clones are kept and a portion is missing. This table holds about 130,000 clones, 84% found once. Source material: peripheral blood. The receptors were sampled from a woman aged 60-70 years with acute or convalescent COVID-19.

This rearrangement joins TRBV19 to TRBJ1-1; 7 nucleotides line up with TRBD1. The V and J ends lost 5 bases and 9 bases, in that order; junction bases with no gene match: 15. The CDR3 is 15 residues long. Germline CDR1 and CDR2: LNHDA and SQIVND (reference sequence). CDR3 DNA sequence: TGTGCCAGTAGTTTTACAGGGGTCCTTGGCCTCAAAGCTTTCTTT. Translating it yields CASSFTGVLGLKAFF. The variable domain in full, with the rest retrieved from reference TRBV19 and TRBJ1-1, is DGGITQSPKYLFRKEGQNVTLSCEQNLNHDAMYWYRQDPGQGLRLIYYSQIVNDFQKGDIAEGYSVSREKKESFPLTVTSAQKNPTAFYLCASSFTGVLGLKAFFGQGTRLTVV.

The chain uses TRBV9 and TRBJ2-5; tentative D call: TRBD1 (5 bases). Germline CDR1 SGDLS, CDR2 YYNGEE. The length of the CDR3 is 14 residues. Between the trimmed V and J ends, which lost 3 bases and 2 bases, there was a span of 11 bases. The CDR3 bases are TGTGCCAGCAGCGCATCAGGGATACAAGAGACCCAGTACTTC. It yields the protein CASSASGIQETQYF.

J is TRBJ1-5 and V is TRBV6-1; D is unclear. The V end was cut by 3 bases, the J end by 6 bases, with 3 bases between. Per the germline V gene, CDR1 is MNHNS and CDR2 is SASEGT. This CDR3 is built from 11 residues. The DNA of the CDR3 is TGTGCCAGCAGTGATAGTCAGCCCCAGCATTTT. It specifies CASSDSQPQHF.

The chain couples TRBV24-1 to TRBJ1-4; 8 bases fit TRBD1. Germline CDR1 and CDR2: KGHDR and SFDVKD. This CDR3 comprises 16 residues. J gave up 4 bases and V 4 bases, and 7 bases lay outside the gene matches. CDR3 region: CATSEVTGEGNEKLFF. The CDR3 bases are TGTGCCACCAGTGAGGTGACAGGGGAGGGTAATGAAAAACTGTTTTTT.

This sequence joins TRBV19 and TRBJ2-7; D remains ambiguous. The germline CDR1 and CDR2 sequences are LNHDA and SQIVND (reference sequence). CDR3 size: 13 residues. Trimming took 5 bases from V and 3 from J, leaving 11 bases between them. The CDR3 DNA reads TGTGCCAGTAGTTTTAGTTATGGCTACGAGCAGTACTTC. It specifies CASSFSYGYEQYF.

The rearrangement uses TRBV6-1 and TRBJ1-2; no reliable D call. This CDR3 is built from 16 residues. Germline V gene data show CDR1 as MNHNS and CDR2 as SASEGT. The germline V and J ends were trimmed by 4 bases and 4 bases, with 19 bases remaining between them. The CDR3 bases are TGTGCCAGCAGTGCCAACCCGGTCCTGAAAGCCTATGGCTACACCTTC. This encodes CASSANPVLKAYGYTF.

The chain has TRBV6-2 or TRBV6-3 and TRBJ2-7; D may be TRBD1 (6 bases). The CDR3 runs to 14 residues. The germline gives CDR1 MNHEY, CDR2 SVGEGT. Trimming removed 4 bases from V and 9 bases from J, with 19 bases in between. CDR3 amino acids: CASSSRTTGLGQYF. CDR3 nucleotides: TGTGCCAGCAGTTCACGCACAACAGGGTTGGGGCAGTACTTC.

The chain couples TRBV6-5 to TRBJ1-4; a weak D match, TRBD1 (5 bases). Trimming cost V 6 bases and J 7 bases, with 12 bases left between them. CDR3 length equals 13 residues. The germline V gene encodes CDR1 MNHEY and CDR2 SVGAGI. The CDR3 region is CASRAGGVEKLFF. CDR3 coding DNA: TGTGCCAGCAGGGCCGGGGGAGTTGAAAAACTGTTTTTT.

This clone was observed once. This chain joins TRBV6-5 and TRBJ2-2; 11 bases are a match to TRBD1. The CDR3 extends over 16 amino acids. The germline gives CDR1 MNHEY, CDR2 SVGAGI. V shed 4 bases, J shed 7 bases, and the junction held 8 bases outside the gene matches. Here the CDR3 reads CASSSPGQGAGGELFF. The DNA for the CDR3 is TGTGCCAGCAGTTCTCCCGGACAGGGGGCAGGCGGGGAGCTGTTTTTT.

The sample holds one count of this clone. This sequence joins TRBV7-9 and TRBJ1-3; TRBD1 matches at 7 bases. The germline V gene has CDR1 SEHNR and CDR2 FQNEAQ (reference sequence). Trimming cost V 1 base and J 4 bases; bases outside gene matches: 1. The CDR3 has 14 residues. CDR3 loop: CASSLEGQGNTIYF. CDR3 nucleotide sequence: TGTGCCAGCAGCTTAGAGGGACAGGGAAACACCATATATTTT.

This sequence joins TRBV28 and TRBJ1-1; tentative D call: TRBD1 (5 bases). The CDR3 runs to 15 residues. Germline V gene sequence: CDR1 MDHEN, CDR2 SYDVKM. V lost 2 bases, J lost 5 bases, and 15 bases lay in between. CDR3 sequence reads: CASSLKAGLRTEAFF. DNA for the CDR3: TGTGCCAGCAGTTTAAAGGCAGGGCTGAGGACTGAAGCTTTCTTT.

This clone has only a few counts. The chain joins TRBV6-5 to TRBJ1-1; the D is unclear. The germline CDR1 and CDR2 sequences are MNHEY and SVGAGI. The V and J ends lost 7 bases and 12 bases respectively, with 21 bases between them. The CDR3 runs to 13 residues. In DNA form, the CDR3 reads TGTGCCAGCACCAGAACGGGGATTTCTGGAACTTTCTTT. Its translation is CASTRTGISGTFF.

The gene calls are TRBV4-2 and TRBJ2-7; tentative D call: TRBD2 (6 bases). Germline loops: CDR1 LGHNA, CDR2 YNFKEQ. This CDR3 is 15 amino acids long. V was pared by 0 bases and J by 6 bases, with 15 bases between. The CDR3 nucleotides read TGTGCCAGCAGCCAAGAGGAGGTCGCGGGGCGCGAGCAGTACTTC. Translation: CASSQEEVAGREQYF.

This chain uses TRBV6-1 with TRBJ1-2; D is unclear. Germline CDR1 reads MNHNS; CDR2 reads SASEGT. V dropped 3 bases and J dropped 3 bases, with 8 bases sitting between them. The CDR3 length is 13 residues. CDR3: CASSDSGDYGYTF. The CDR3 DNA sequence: TGTGCCAGCAGTGATTCGGGAGACTATGGCTACACCTTC.

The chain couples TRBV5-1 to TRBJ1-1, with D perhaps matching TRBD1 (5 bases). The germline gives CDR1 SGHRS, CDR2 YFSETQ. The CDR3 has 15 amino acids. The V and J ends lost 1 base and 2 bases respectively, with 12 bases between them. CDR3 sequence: CASSLISGANTEAFF. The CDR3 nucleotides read TGCGCCAGCAGCTTGATTTCTGGGGCCAACACTGAAGCTTTCTTT.

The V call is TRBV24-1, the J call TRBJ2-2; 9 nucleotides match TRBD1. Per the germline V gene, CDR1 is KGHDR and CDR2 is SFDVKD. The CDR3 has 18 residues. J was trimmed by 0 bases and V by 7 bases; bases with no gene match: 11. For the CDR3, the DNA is TGTGCCACCAGACTACACAGGGGGCAACCTCCGAACACCGGGGAGCTGTTTTTT. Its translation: CATRLHRGQPPNTGELFF.

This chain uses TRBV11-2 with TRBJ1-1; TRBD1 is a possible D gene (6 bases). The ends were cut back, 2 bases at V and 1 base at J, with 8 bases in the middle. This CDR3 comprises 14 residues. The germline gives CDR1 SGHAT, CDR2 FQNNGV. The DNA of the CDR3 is TGTGCCAGCAGCTTAACAGGGAAGAACACTGAAGCTTTCTTT. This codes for CASSLTGKNTEAFF.

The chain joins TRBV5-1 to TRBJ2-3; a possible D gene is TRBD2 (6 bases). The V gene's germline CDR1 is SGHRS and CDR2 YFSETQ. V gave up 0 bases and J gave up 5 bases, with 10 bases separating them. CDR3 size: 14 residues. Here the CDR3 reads CASSLGRGGDTQYF. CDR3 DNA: TGCGCCAGCAGCTTGGGGAGGGGAGGAGATACGCAGTATTTT. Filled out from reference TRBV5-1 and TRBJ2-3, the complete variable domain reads KAGVTQTPRYLIKTRGQQVTLSCSPISGHRSVSWYQQTPGQGLQFLFEYFSETQRNKGNFPGRFSGRQFSNSRSEMNVSTLELGDSALYLCASSLGRGGDTQYFGPGTRLTVL.

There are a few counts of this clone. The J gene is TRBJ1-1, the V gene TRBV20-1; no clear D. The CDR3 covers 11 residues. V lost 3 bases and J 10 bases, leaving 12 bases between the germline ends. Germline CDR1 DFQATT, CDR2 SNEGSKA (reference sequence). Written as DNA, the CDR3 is TGCAGTGCTAGCGGTCAGGTGGTAGCTTTCTTT. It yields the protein CSASGQVVAFF.

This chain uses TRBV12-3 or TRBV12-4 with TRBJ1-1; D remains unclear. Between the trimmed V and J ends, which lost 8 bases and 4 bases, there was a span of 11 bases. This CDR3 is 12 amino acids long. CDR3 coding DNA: TGTGCCAGCTTAGAATCGGGCACTGAAGCTTTCTTT. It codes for CASLESGTEAFF.

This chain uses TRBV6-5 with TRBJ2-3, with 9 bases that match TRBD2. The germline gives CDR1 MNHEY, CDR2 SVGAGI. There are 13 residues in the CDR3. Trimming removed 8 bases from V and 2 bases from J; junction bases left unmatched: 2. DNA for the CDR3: TGTGCCAGCGGGGGACTAGCCACAGATACGCAGTATTTT. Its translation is CASGGLATDTQYF.

In nucleotides, the CDR3 is TGCAGCGTTGCCAACAGGGTAGGAGATACGCAGTATTTT. Translated: CSVANRVGDTQYF. J is TRBJ2-3 and V is TRBV29-1; possibly TRBD1 for D (6 bases). The CDR3 length is 13 residues. The germline V gene encodes CDR1 SQVTM and CDR2 ANQGSEA. The ends were cut back, 4 bases at V and 5 bases at J, with 13 bases in the middle.

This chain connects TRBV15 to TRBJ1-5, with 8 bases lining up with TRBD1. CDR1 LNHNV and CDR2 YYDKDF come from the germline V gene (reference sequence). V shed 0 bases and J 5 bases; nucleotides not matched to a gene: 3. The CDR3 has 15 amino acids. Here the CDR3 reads CATSRDGTGDQPQHF. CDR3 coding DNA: TGTGCCACCAGCAGAGATGGGACAGGAGATCAGCCCCAGCATTTT.

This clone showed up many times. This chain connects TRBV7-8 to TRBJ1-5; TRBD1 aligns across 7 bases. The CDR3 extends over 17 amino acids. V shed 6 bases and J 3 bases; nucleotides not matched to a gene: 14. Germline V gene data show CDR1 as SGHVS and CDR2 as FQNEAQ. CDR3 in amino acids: CASSLLRGPGNNQPQHF. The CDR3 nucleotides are TGTGCCAGCAGTTTGTTAAGGGGGCCCGGTAACAATCAGCCCCAGCATTTT.

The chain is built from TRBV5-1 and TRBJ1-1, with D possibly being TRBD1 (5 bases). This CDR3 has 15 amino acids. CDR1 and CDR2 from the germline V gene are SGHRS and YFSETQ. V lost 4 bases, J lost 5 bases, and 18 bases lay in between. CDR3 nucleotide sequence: TGCGCCAGCAGCATACAACCGGGGAGGGGAACTGAAGCTTTCTTT. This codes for CASSIQPGRGTEAFF.

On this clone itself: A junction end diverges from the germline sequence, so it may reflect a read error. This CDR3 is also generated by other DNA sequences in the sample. In DNA, the CDR3 is TGTGCCAGCAGCTACTCAGGGGGGGCTAACTATGGCTACACCTTC. The encoded protein is CASSYSGGANYGYTF. The rearrangement uses TRBV6-5 and TRBJ1-2; 7 bases fit TRBD1. Looked up from germline, CDR1 is MNHEY and CDR2 is SVGAGI. The CDR3 is made up of 15 amino acids.

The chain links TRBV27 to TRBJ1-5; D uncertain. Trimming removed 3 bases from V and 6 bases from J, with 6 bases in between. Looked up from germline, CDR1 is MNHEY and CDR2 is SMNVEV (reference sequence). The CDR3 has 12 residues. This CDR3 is CASSLAGQPQHF. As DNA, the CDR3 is TGTGCCAGCAGTTTGGCGGGTCAGCCCCAGCATTTT.